A single sample gave rise to the 5 T cell receptor beta chains below, sequenced in a study. TCRdb re-analysed the 5' RACE reads in MiXCR, keeping a single row per CDR3 protein. The sample lists some 5,600 distinct CDR3 sequences, around 56% occurring once. Input material: naive CD4+ T cells sorted from blood. Stated subset: naive CD4+ T cells, CD4+CD45RA+CD25-. The receptors stem from a female donor with breast cancer.

V is TRBV2 and J is TRBJ2-4; no clear D. The germline V and J ends were trimmed by 7 bases and 5 bases, with 15 bases remaining between them. The CDR3 extends over 14 amino acids. CDR1 and CDR2 (germline): SNHLY, FYNNEI. CDR3 sequence reads: CASTRSSNENIQYF. The CDR3 coding sequence is TGTGCCAGCACCCGAAGTAGCAACGAAAACATTCAGTACTTC.

The sample holds a few counts of this clonotype. This chain joins TRBV5-5 and TRBJ2-1; 7 bases match TRBD2. J gave up 5 bases and V 4 bases, and 6 bases lay outside the gene matches. The CDR3 runs to 14 residues. Germline CDR1 SGHKS, CDR2 YYEKEE (reference sequence). Here the CDR3 reads CASSGGAGDNEQFF. The CDR3, as DNA: TGTGCCAGCAGCGGGGGTGCGGGAGACAATGAGCAGTTCTTC.

This chain connects TRBV25-1 to TRBJ2-3; D ambiguous. The CDR3 loop spans 15 amino acids. Germline CDR1 reads MGHDK; CDR2 reads SYGVNS. V dropped 1 base and J dropped 2 bases, with 10 bases sitting between them. CDR3 sequence: CASSESLTDTDTQYF. DNA of the CDR3: TGTGCCAGCAGTGAATCCCTCACAGACACAGATACGCAGTATTTT.

This chain joins TRBV20-1 and TRBJ1-1; D might be TRBD1 (6 bases). The CDR3 sequence is 11 residues long. Germline CDR1 and CDR2: DFQATT and SNEGSKA (reference sequence). Trimming cost V 5 bases and J 3 bases, with 7 bases left between them. The CDR3 nucleotides read TGCAGTGCTGGGGGCTACACTGAAGCTTTCTTT. This sequence encodes CSAGGYTEAFF.

The V gene is TRBV20-1, the J gene TRBJ2-3; D might be TRBD2 (6 bases). Germline V lookup: CDR1 DFQATT, CDR2 SNEGSKA (reference sequence). This CDR3 spans 14 amino acids. CDR3 in amino acids: CSADGGSNTDTQYF. The CDR3 DNA sequence: TGCAGCGCTGATGGAGGGAGCAACACAGATACGCAGTATTTT.